This TCR beta chain was captured in a study of beta chain features in type 1 diabetes. Study outcomes and limitations: Naive, central memory and Treg TCRB repertoires seemed to resemble each other more closely in patients than they did in healthy donors. VDJ junctions from type 1 diabetes patients carried fewer insertions and larger deletions. Any HLA effect on TCRB rearrangement was left unresolved by small sub-analyses.

The whole isolated RNA underwent reverse transcription, so sequencing captured expressed TCRB transcripts. An average of about 3.4 million reads was obtained for naive, central memory and regulatory T cell samples. The method was immunoSEQ multiplex PCR; TCRdb's version includes in-frame clones alone and lacks a portion of them. The sample includes about 330,000 clones, about 11% seen only once; the top ten take just over 0.015%. This CDR3 contains 16 residues. V lost 3 bases, J lost 6 bases, and 10 bases stayed unmatched. CDR1 and CDR2 from the germline V gene are ENHRY and SYGVKD. This clone was counted a few times. The target antigen is unknown.

Material for sequencing was naive CD4+ T cells from blood. The V call is TRBV10-3, the J call TRBJ1-5, with 8 bases fitting TRBD1. This TCR derives from a woman aged 25-40 years in good health. The CDR3 is CAISEGRQGRIQPQHF. The CDR3 DNA follows: TGTGCCATCAGTGAAGGCAGACAGGGGCGGATTCAGCCCCAGCATTTT.